Listed here are 3 T cell receptor beta chains from one sample, sequenced in a study of blood T cell repertoires in COVID-19. Repertoires were generated with immunoSEQ multiplex PCR, while TCRdb's copy carries only in-frame clones and drops some. The sample includes around 110,000 clones, less than 90% seen only once; the top ten take 4.2%. The sample taken for sequencing was peripheral blood. Receptors originate from a human donor in a cohort sampled during active COVID-19.

The chain uses TRBV28 and TRBJ1-5; possible D gene TRBD1, 5 bases. V lost 1 base to trimming and J lost 0 bases, with 7 bases between them. The CDR3 extends over 15 amino acids. Germline V CDR1 and CDR2: MDHEN, SYDVKM. For the CDR3, the DNA is TGTGCCAGCAGTTTATTAAGGGGTAGCAATCAGCCCCAGCATTTT. Translated, it gives CASSLLRGSNQPQHF. Full variable domain (missing parts from reference TRBV28 and TRBJ1-5): DVKVTQSSRYLVKRTGEKVFLECVQDMDHENMFWYRQDPGLGLRLIYFSYDVKMKEKGDIPEGYSVSREKKERFSLILESASTNQTSMYLCASSLLRGSNQPQHFGDGTRLSIL.

The chain couples TRBV19 to TRBJ2-5; the D gene is possibly TRBD1 (5 bases). The V and J ends lost 5 bases and 5 bases respectively, with 12 bases between them. The CDR3 length is 13 residues. CDR1 and CDR2 (germline): LNHDA, SQIVND (reference sequence). The CDR3: CASSFLRGETQYF. The CDR3 DNA follows: TGTGCCAGTAGTTTTTTAAGGGGTGAGACCCAGTACTTC.

In this sample, this clone turned up a few times. The chain has TRBV7-3 and TRBJ1-2, with 9 bases identical to TRBD1. There are 13 residues in the CDR3. CDR1 and CDR2 from the germline V gene are SGHTA and FQGTGA. Trimming at V came to 5 bases and at J to 6 bases, leaving 4 bases not matched to a gene. CDR3 DNA: TGTGCCAGCAGCGAGCGGACAGGGGATGGCTACACCTTC. As protein: CASSERTGDGYTF.